A single sample gave rise to the 16 T cell receptor beta chains below, sequenced in a study of blood T cell repertoires in COVID-19. Method: immunoSEQ multiplex PCR; TCRdb's copy keeps in-frame clones and lacks some. This table has about 50,000 clones, around nine tenths appearing once. Source material: peripheral blood. Source of these receptors: a human donor in a cohort sampled during active COVID-19.

This clone was observed a single time. This chain connects TRBV9 to TRBJ2-5; 13 bases match TRBD2. The CDR3 loop spans 15 amino acids. CDR1 and CDR2 from the germline V gene are SGDLS and YYNGEE. The V segment lost 4 bases and the J segment 4 bases; nucleotides outside the gene matches: 4. CDR3: CASSPRTSGRETQYF. In DNA form, the CDR3 reads TGTGCCAGCAGCCCGCGGACTAGCGGGAGAGAGACCCAGTACTTC. Filled out from reference TRBV9 and TRBJ2-5, the complete variable domain reads DSGVTQTPKHLITATGQRVTLRCSPRSGDLSVYWYQQSLDQGLQFLIQYYNGEERAKGNILERFSAQQFPDLHSELNLSSLELGDSALYFCASSPRTSGRETQYFGPGTRLLVL.

V and J are TRBV6-1 and TRBJ1-1; TRBD1 aligns across 9 bases. The CDR3 has 17 amino acids. V lost 1 base to trimming and J lost 0 bases; unmatched junction nucleotides: 6. Germline V lookup: CDR1 MNHNS, CDR2 SASEGT. The DNA of the CDR3 is TGTGCCAGCAGTGAAGGACAGGGGGTAAAGGTGAACACTGAAGCTTTCTTT. It translates to CASSEGQGVKVNTEAFF.

V and J are TRBV28 and TRBJ2-7, with D possibly being TRBD2 (6 bases). The CDR3 runs 17 residues. V dropped 9 bases and J dropped 0 bases, with 24 bases sitting between them. Germline loops: CDR1 MDHEN, CDR2 SYDVKM. The CDR3 nucleotides are TGTGCCAGTTCCGGGACTCGGGGAAACCGGTTCTCCTACGAGCAGTACTTC. Amino acids: CASSGTRGNRFSYEQYF.

This clone was found once. This chain joins TRBV28 and TRBJ1-3; TRBD1 might be the D (5 bases). V shed 1 base and J shed 0 bases, with 10 bases lying between them. CDR1 MDHEN and CDR2 SYDVKM come from the germline V gene. The CDR3 runs to 16 residues. CDR3 amino acids: CASSLLAGPSGNTIYF. The CDR3 DNA sequence: TGTGCCAGCAGTTTATTGGCAGGGCCCTCTGGAAACACCATATATTTT.

The rearrangement joins TRBV5-1 to TRBJ2-7; 15 bases match TRBD2. Trimming took 4 bases from V and 3 from J; bases not matched to a gene: 8. Germline CDR1 reads SGHRS; CDR2 reads YFSETQ. The CDR3 length is 17 residues. The chain's CDR3 is CASSPAGTSGGLYEQYF. The CDR3 DNA is TGCGCCAGCAGCCCCGCCGGGACTAGCGGGGGGCTCTACGAGCAGTACTTC.

The V and J genes are TRBV11-2 and TRBJ1-5; 7 bases fit TRBD1. The CDR3 length is 15 residues. V lost 5 bases and J lost 0; bases outside the gene matches: 4. CDR1 and CDR2 (germline): SGHAT, FQNNGV. The CDR3 nucleotides are TGTGCCAGCAGCCGGGACAGTTCTAGCAATCAGCCCCAGCATTTT. This gives the protein CASSRDSSSNQPQHF.

This rearrangement joins TRBV11-3 to TRBJ2-1, with 8 bases identical to TRBD1. The V gene end was trimmed by 5 bases and the J gene end by 0 bases; junction bases not matched to a gene: 6. Germline values: CDR1 SGHNT, CDR2 YENEEA. CDR3 length: 16 residues. CDR3 in DNA: TGTGCCAGCAGCCAGGGGGCAGCCGGCTCCTACAATGAGCAGTTCTTC. Its translation: CASSQGAAGSYNEQFF.

The rearrangement joins TRBV5-1 to TRBJ2-2, with 8 bases that match TRBD1. Looked up from germline, CDR1 is SGHRS and CDR2 is YFSETQ. The ends lost 3 bases at V and 5 bases at J; junction bases unmatched: 6. This CDR3 is 15 amino acids long. The CDR3 reads CASSYQGASTGELFF. DNA of the CDR3: TGCGCCAGCAGCTATCAGGGGGCTAGTACCGGGGAGCTGTTTTTT. The full variable domain, with the rest looked up from reference TRBV5-1 and TRBJ2-2, is KAGVTQTPRYLIKTRGQQVTLSCSPISGHRSVSWYQQTPGQGLQFLFEYFSETQRNKGNFPGRFSGRQFSNSRSEMNVSTLELGDSALYLCASSYQGASTGELFFGEGSRLTVL.

This chain connects TRBV6-2 or TRBV6-3 to TRBJ2-7; D ambiguous. The germline V gene encodes CDR1 MNHEY and CDR2 SVGEGT. Deletions cut 5 bases from V and 2 bases from J, with 4 bases between. The CDR3 is made up of 11 amino acids. CDR3 in amino acids: CASSTPYEQYV. The DNA of the CDR3 is TGTGCCAGCAGTACACCCTACGAGCAGTACGTC.

The rearrangement uses TRBV29-1 and TRBJ2-1; TRBD2 agrees at 14 bases. V shed 6 bases and J 8 bases; nucleotides not matched to a gene: 18. The CDR3 is 18 amino acids. CDR1 and CDR2 from the germline V gene are SQVTM and ANQGSEA. For the CDR3, the DNA is TGCAGCGTCGTACCACCCTGGGGGACTAGCGGGAGTATCTATGAGCAGTTCTTC. Amino acids: CSVVPPWGTSGSIYEQFF.

This clone has just one count. CDR3 region: CASSLAGTGWGTEAFF. The DNA for the CDR3 is TGCGCCAGCAGCTTGGCCGGGACAGGGTGGGGAACTGAAGCTTTCTTT. The gene calls are TRBV5-1 and TRBJ1-1; TRBD1 agrees at 9 bases. Germline V gene lookup returns CDR1 SGHRS and CDR2 YFSETQ. This CDR3 spans 16 amino acids. V gave up 0 bases and J gave up 5 bases; unmatched junction bases: 8.

The J gene is TRBJ2-7, the V gene TRBV6-5; 10 bases match TRBD2. V gave up 0 bases and J gave up 4 bases; unmatched junction bases: 6. Germline values: CDR1 MNHEY, CDR2 SVGAGI. The CDR3 spans 16 residues. The CDR3 DNA is TGTGCCAGCAGTTACTCGAGGCTAGCGGGAGAGTACGAGCAGTACTTC. Its translation: CASSYSRLAGEYEQYF.

V usage is TRBV24-1 and J usage is TRBJ2-1; 11 bases line up with TRBD2. The CDR3 is 17 residues long. CDR1 KGHDR and CDR2 SFDVKD come from the germline V gene. Trimming took 7 bases from V and 0 from J; bases not matched to a gene: 7. The CDR3: CATRGGTSGLSYNEQFF. In nucleotides, the CDR3 is TGTGCCACCAGAGGTGGGACTAGCGGACTCTCCTACAATGAGCAGTTCTTC.

The chain joins TRBV7-3 to TRBJ2-1; TRBD2 matches 14 bases. CDR1 and CDR2 (germline): SGHTA, FQGTGA. After removal of 5 bases from V and 10 bases from J, the junction contained 7 bases not matched to a gene. This CDR3 contains 15 residues. The CDR3 reads CASSQGLAGVWEQFF. CDR3 DNA: TGTGCCAGCAGCCAGGGACTAGCGGGAGTCTGGGAGCAGTTCTTC.

J is TRBJ2-5 and V is TRBV5-1; D remains ambiguous. This CDR3 is built from 13 residues. Germline loops: CDR1 SGHRS, CDR2 YFSETQ. Trimming took 4 bases from V and 0 from J, leaving 7 bases between them. DNA for the CDR3: TGCGCCAGCAGCCAAACAAACCAAGAGACCCAGTACTTC. This encodes CASSQTNQETQYF.

This chain links TRBV19 with TRBJ1-2; TRBD1 agrees at 7 bases. Germline V gene data show CDR1 as LNHDA and CDR2 as SQIVND (reference sequence). This CDR3 is 15 amino acids long. V trimming: 3 bases; J trimming: 8 bases; junction bases outside the gene matches: 12. CDR3 DNA sequence: TGTGCCAGTAGTATCGCGGGCGACAGGGTCATCGGCTACACCTTC. It specifies CASSIAGDRVIGYTF.